The rows below give T cell receptor beta chains drawn from one sample of a study of T cell responses to AZD1222 COVID-19 vaccine. The protocol was immunoSEQ multiplex PCR, while the TCRdb copy is restricted to in-frame clones and leaves out a portion. Among 100,000 to 150,000 clones listed, about nine tenths were seen once. Sequenced here: peripheral blood, sampled on day 0 of AZD1222 vaccination. The receptors stem from an adult in good health. The CDR3 runs from the conserved cysteine through the conserved F or W. Fields, in order: J gene, D gene, V gene, clone size, CDR3 length, CDR3 DNA, CDR3 protein. The D gene is left open where the match is weak. The size of a clone is reported for some rows only, either as once, few or many, or as a class for expanded clones.

J: TRBJ1-4
D: .
V: TRBV28
size: once
length: 13
DNA: TGTGCCAGCAGTTTTGACAGTAATGAAAAACTGTTTTTT
CDR3: CASSFDSNEKLFF

J: TRBJ1-5
D: .
V: TRBV30
size: .
length: 13
DNA: TGTGCCTGGAGTTTGCAGGGGAGGGAGCCCCAGCATTTT
CDR3: CAWSLQGREPQHF

J: TRBJ1-2
D: TRBD1
V: TRBV6-2/TRBV6-3
size: .
length: 14
DNA: TGTGCCAGCAGCCCGGGACAGTTTAACTATGGCTACACCTTC
CDR3: CASSPGQFNYGYTF

J: TRBJ1-2
D: TRBD1
V: TRBV5-1
size: .
length: 16
DNA: TGCGCCAGCAGCTTTAATCCTAGGACAGGGCACTATGGCTACACCTTC
CDR3: CASSFNPRTGHYGYTF

J: TRBJ2-7
D: .
V: TRBV27
size: .
length: 14
DNA: TGTGCCAGTTCTGGGGCGGACAGCGCCTACGAGCAGTACTTC
CDR3: CASSGADSAYEQYF

J: TRBJ1-5
D: .
V: TRBV28
size: .
length: 15
DNA: TGTGCCAGCAGTGACCTAATTGGACAGTCCCAGCCCCAGCATTTT
CDR3: CASSDLIGQSQPQHF

J: TRBJ2-7
D: .
V: TRBV7-8
size: .
length: 14
DNA: TGTGCCAGCAGGCAGACTAACTCCTATACCGAGCAGTACTTC
CDR3: CASRQTNSYTEQYF

J: TRBJ1-1
D: .
V: TRBV4-3
size: once
length: 14
DNA: TGCGCCAGCAGCGAAAGGGGACTGGGCACTGAAGCTTTCTTT
CDR3: CASSERGLGTEAFF

J: TRBJ1-1
D: .
V: TRBV6-2/TRBV6-3
size: .
length: 12
DNA: TGTGCCAGCAGCTCCGTGAACACTGAAGCTTTCTTT
CDR3: CASSSVNTEAFF

J: TRBJ2-1
D: .
V: TRBV6-5
size: .
length: 11
DNA: TGTGCCAGCAGTTCCCTGGGACGCAAGTTCTTC
CDR3: CASSSLGRKFF

J: TRBJ2-7
D: .
V: TRBV6-5
size: .
length: 15
DNA: TGTGCCAGCAGTTACTCCCCCCGGTTCTCCTACGAGCAGTACTTC
CDR3: CASSYSPRFSYEQYF

J: TRBJ1-5
D: .
V: TRBV11-2
size: .
length: 13
DNA: TGTGCCAGCAGCTTAGATCCAGGACAGCCCCAGCATTTT
CDR3: CASSLDPGQPQHF

J: TRBJ2-7
D: .
V: TRBV5-6
size: .
length: 13
DNA: TGTGCCAGCAGCCACGGGACCCCCTACGAGCAGTACTTC
CDR3: CASSHGTPYEQYF

J: TRBJ2-5
D: TRBD1
V: TRBV11-2
size: few
length: 16
DNA: TGTGCCAGCAGCCTTAACCCGGGACAGGGGGCAGAGACCCAGTACTTC
CDR3: CASSLNPGQGAETQYF

J: TRBJ2-2
D: TRBD2
V: TRBV28
size: .
length: 14
DNA: TGTGCCAGCACACCCCCCGGGAGGACCGGGGAGCTGTTTTTT
CDR3: CASTPPGRTGELFF

J: TRBJ2-1
D: .
V: TRBV10-2
size: .
length: 15
DNA: TGCGCCAGCGAGTTGTGGGGCCCCGCTGGGAATGAGCAGTTCTTC
CDR3: CASELWGPAGNEQFF

J: TRBJ2-7
D: .
V: TRBV24-1
size: few
length: 14
DNA: TGTGCCAACATGGCGGGGAAGGATCCCTACGAGCAGTACTTC
CDR3: CANMAGKDPYEQYF

J: TRBJ1-2
D: .
V: TRBV27
size: .
length: 15
DNA: TGTGCCAGCAGGAAATCAGGGGTGAGGGAGAAGGGCTACACCTTC
CDR3: CASRKSGVREKGYTF

J: TRBJ1-4
D: .
V: TRBV18
size: .
length: 16
DNA: TGTGCCAGCTCACTGGGACCCCACATAACTAATGAAAAACTGTTTTTT
CDR3: CASSLGPHITNEKLFF

J: TRBJ2-2
D: .
V: TRBV11-2
size: few
length: 11
DNA: TGTGCCAGCAGCATAACCGGGGAGCTGTTTTTT
CDR3: CASSITGELFF

J: TRBJ1-6
D: .
V: TRBV28
size: .
length: 15
DNA: TGTGCCAGCAGTTTAAGCAGGGATCGAAATTCACCCCTCCACTTT
CDR3: CASSLSRDRNSPLHF

J: TRBJ2-3
D: TRBD2
V: TRBV18
size: .
length: 18
DNA: TGTGCCAGCTCACCAAGGACTAGCGGGGGGGCAAGCACAGATACGCAGTATTTT
CDR3: CASSPRTSGGASTDTQYF

J: TRBJ2-7
D: .
V: TRBV11-2
size: .
length: 15
DNA: TGTGCCAGCAGCTTAGATACAGGGAGCTCCTACGAGCAGTACTTC
CDR3: CASSLDTGSSYEQYF

J: TRBJ1-6
D: TRBD1
V: TRBV23-1
size: .
length: 14
DNA: TGCGCCAGCAGTCACCCGGACAGGAATTCACCCCTCCACTTT
CDR3: CASSHPDRNSPLHF

J: TRBJ2-6
D: .
V: TRBV9
size: .
length: 16
DNA: TGTGCCAGCAGCCCCCCGTACGGCTCTGGGGCCAACGTCCTGACTTTC
CDR3: CASSPPYGSGANVLTF

J: TRBJ1-3
D: .
V: TRBV3-1/TRBV3-2
size: .
length: 13
DNA: TGTGCCAGCAGCGTGTCCCCTGGAAACACCATATATTTT
CDR3: CASSVSPGNTIYF

J: TRBJ2-7
D: TRBD1
V: TRBV5-4
size: .
length: 15
DNA: TGTGCCAGCAGCTTTGGCCCCGGACAGGGTTACGAGCAGTACTTC
CDR3: CASSFGPGQGYEQYF

J: TRBJ1-6
D: .
V: TRBV5-4
size: .
length: 13
DNA: TGTGCCAGCAGCTCCGGGGGGGACTCACCCCTCCACTTT
CDR3: CASSSGGDSPLHF

J: TRBJ1-2
D: TRBD1
V: TRBV5-1
size: .
length: 16
DNA: TGCGCCAGCAGCTTCGATGAGGGGGCCTCTAACTATGGCTACACCTTC
CDR3: CASSFDEGASNYGYTF

J: TRBJ2-7
D: .
V: TRBV7-9
size: .
length: 13
DNA: TGTGCCAGCAGCTTAGGAGGACCTACGGAGCAGTACTTC
CDR3: CASSLGGPTEQYF

J: TRBJ2-5
D: TRBD1
V: TRBV9
size: .
length: 15
DNA: TGTGCCAGCAGCACCAGGGGGCTACCCCAAGAGACCCAGTACTTC
CDR3: CASSTRGLPQETQYF

J: TRBJ1-1
D: .
V: TRBV5-1
size: .
length: 14
DNA: TGCGCCAGCAGCTTGGGTGGCGGAGACAATGAAGCTTTCTTT
CDR3: CASSLGGGDNEAFF

J: TRBJ2-3
D: TRBD2
V: TRBV7-2
size: once
length: 14
DNA: TGTGCCAGCAGGTTTGGCGGGGGGGCAGATACGCAGTATTTT
CDR3: CASRFGGGADTQYF

J: TRBJ2-7
D: TRBD1
V: TRBV6-5
size: .
length: 15
DNA: TGTGCCAGCAGTTACCCGGGACAGGGGTTTTACGAGCAGTACTTC
CDR3: CASSYPGQGFYEQYF

J: TRBJ1-6
D: .
V: TRBV6-1
size: few
length: 14
DNA: TGTGCCAGCAGTGAAGACGGCGGGAGTTCACCCCTCCACTTT
CDR3: CASSEDGGSSPLHF

J: TRBJ2-3
D: TRBD2
V: TRBV5-8
size: .
length: 16
DNA: TGTGCCAGCAGCTTAGGTCAAACTAGCGGTTCAGATACGCAGTATTTT
CDR3: CASSLGQTSGSDTQYF

J: TRBJ2-7
D: TRBD2
V: TRBV19
size: .
length: 15
DNA: TGTGCCAGTAGTTTGACTAGCGGGGTGGTCGACGAGCAGTACTTC
CDR3: CASSLTSGVVDEQYF

J: TRBJ1-2
D: TRBD1
V: TRBV25-1
size: .
length: 12
DNA: TGTGCCAGCTCGGACAGGCCCTATGGCTACACCTTC
CDR3: CASSDRPYGYTF

J: TRBJ2-3
D: TRBD2
V: TRBV30
size: .
length: 15
DNA: TGTGCCTGGACTTTCAGCGGGGGAACTACAGATACGCAGTATTTT
CDR3: CAWTFSGGTTDTQYF

J: TRBJ1-2
D: .
V: TRBV28
size: .
length: 14
DNA: TGTGCCAGCAGTTTAGGGCAGGCGGGATATGGCTACACCTTC
CDR3: CASSLGQAGYGYTF

J: TRBJ2-1
D: .
V: TRBV18
size: .
length: 13
DNA: TGTGCCAGCTCACCAAGACACGGCAATGAGCAGTTCTTC
CDR3: CASSPRHGNEQFF

J: TRBJ1-2
D: .
V: TRBV7-8
size: .
length: 16
DNA: TGTGCCAGCAGCTCAATCGGGGCCGCAGCTAACTATGGCTACACCTTC
CDR3: CASSSIGAAANYGYTF

J: TRBJ1-1
D: .
V: TRBV18
size: large
length: 13
DNA: TGTGCCAGCTCACCACCGATGGCTAGGGAAGCTTTCTTT
CDR3: CASSPPMAREAFF

J: TRBJ2-7
D: .
V: TRBV5-1
size: .
length: 14
DNA: TGCGCCAGCAGCTTGGGTGGACGGTCATACGAGCAGTACTTC
CDR3: CASSLGGRSYEQYF